Shown below are 29 T cell receptor beta chains from a single sample sequenced in a study of control samples from healthy donors and cancer patients. Assay used: immunoSEQ multiplex PCR; TCRdb lists only in-frame clones, some missing. The sample shows 65,000 to 80,000 clones, 85% to 90% of them seen only once. The sequenced sample was PBMCs. The source is a woman aged 55-75 years with head and neck cancer.

This clone was detected only once. V gene TRBV29-1 combines with J gene TRBJ2-3; maybe TRBD2 (6 bases). V shed 6 bases and J shed 12 bases, with 16 bases lying between them. The V gene's germline CDR1 is SQVTM and CDR2 ANQGSEA. The CDR3 totals 11 residues. The CDR3 DNA reads as TGCAGCGTGATAGGGGACTCACCCCAGTATTTT. It specifies CSVIGDSPQYF.

The chain uses TRBV11-1 and TRBJ2-2; 11 positions agree with TRBD2. The germline gives CDR1 SGHAT, CDR2 FQDESV (reference sequence). This CDR3 is built from 16 residues. J gave up 3 bases and V 5 bases, and 5 bases lay outside the gene matches. CDR3 DNA: TGTGCCAGCAGCCTTAGCGGGAGGGCCGACACCGGGGAGCTGTTTTTT. Its translation is CASSLSGRADTGELFF.

J is TRBJ2-2 and V is TRBV13, with D perhaps matching TRBD2 (5 bases). Germline-derived CDR1 and CDR2 are PRHDT and FYEKMQ (reference sequence). The V end was cut by 2 bases, the J end by 0 bases, with 13 bases between. The CDR3 loop spans 17 amino acids. The CDR3 spells CASSLSGGGTNTGELFF. The CDR3 DNA reads as TGTGCCAGCAGCTTATCCGGAGGCGGCACGAACACCGGGGAGCTGTTTTTT.

This chain uses TRBV28 with TRBJ2-7, with D possibly TRBD2 on 5 matching bases. Per germline, CDR1 MDHEN and CDR2 SYDVKM. CDR3 length: 14 amino acids. V was clipped by 2 bases and J by 1 base, with 9 bases between them. The CDR3 DNA sequence: TGTGCCAGCAGTTTAAAAGCGGCGTCCTACGAGCAGTACTTC. The encoded protein is CASSLKAASYEQYF.

The chain joins TRBV7-8 to TRBJ1-6; TRBD1 agrees at 10 bases. Trimming removed 5 bases from V and 7 bases from J; junction bases left unmatched: 11. Germline V gene data show CDR1 as SGHVS and CDR2 as FQNEAQ. The CDR3 loop spans 17 amino acids. This CDR3 reads CASSPRQGAVGNSPLHF. The CDR3 coding sequence is TGTGCCAGCAGCCCCCGACAGGGGGCGGTGGGGAATTCACCCCTCCACTTT.

The V and J genes are TRBV19 and TRBJ2-3, with 7 bases matching TRBD2. Germline V gene sequence: CDR1 LNHDA, CDR2 SQIVND (reference sequence). Germline trimming cut 4 bases from V and 3 bases from J; bases unmatched to any gene: 4. The CDR3 consists of 14 residues. The chain's CDR3 is CASSSGSGTDTQYF. The CDR3 nucleotides read TGTGCCAGTAGTAGCGGGAGTGGGACAGATACGCAGTATTTT.

The chain is built from TRBV19 and TRBJ2-5; TRBD2 might be the D (6 bases). The ends were cut back, 5 bases at V and 2 bases at J, with 12 bases in the middle. CDR1 is LNHDA, CDR2 SQIVND, per germline (reference sequence). This CDR3 is built from 14 residues. The CDR3 DNA sequence: TGTGCCAGTAGTCCCGGGAGCACACAAGAGACCCAGTACTTC. Translation gives CASSPGSTQETQYF. Using reference TRBV19 and TRBJ2-5 for the parts outside the CDR3, the full variable domain is DGGITQSPKYLFRKEGQNVTLSCEQNLNHDAMYWYRQDPGQGLRLIYYSQIVNDFQKGDIAEGYSVSREKKESFPLTVTSAQKNPTAFYLCASSPGSTQETQYFGPGTRLLVL.

The rearrangement joins TRBV24-1 to TRBJ2-2; 8 nucleotides agree with TRBD2. The germline V gene encodes CDR1 KGHDR and CDR2 SFDVKD. V shed 3 bases and J 2 bases; nucleotides not matched to a gene: 4. The CDR3 loop spans 16 amino acids. CDR3 in DNA: TGTGCCACCAGTGATCCCGGGGGGGGAAACACCGGGGAGCTGTTTTTT. This sequence encodes CATSDPGGGNTGELFF.

The J gene is TRBJ2-5, the V gene TRBV9; 7 positions agree with TRBD1. Germline loops: CDR1 SGDLS, CDR2 YYNGEE. The V segment lost 1 base and the J segment 5 bases; nucleotides outside the gene matches: 5. The CDR3 runs 14 residues. The CDR3 DNA is TGTGCCAGCAGCGTAAGGGGGCTCGGGGAGACCCAGTACTTC. Its translation is CASSVRGLGETQYF.

This chain uses TRBV7-2 with TRBJ2-2, with D tentatively TRBD2 (6 bases). CDR1 and CDR2 (germline): SGHTA, FQGNSA. CDR3 length: 17 residues. V was shortened by 0 bases and J by 0 bases, with 11 bases between the two germline ends. CDR3 sequence (DNA): TGTGCCAGCAGCTTAGCCCCCCGGGGGACGAACACCGGGGAGCTGTTTTTT. Protein sequence: CASSLAPRGTNTGELFF.

The chain joins TRBV4-1 to TRBJ1-2, with 8 bases that match TRBD1. CDR1 and CDR2 (germline): MGHRA, YSYEKL. This CDR3 is 14 amino acids long. Trimming cost V 4 bases and J 5 bases; bases outside gene matches: 6. Here the CDR3 reads CASSRGQGGYGYTF. CDR3 coding DNA: TGCGCCAGCAGCCGCGGACAGGGTGGATATGGCTACACCTTC.

This clone has a single count. The chain joins TRBV7-2 to TRBJ2-1; 9 positions agree with TRBD1. V lost 5 bases to trimming and J lost 0 bases; unmatched junction nucleotides: 5. This CDR3 contains 16 residues. From germline, CDR1 is SGHTA and CDR2 FQGNSA. This chain's CDR3 is CASSRTGGNSYNEQFF. CDR3 sequence (DNA): TGTGCCAGCAGCCGTACAGGGGGCAACTCCTACAATGAGCAGTTCTTC.

This clone showed up just once. This chain joins TRBV7-2 and TRBJ1-1; D unresolved. CDR3 length: 13 amino acids. Germline values: CDR1 SGHTA, CDR2 FQGNSA. V lost 5 bases, J lost 5 bases, and 12 bases lay in between. The DNA of the CDR3 is TGTGCCAGCAGCATCCTTCCGGAAACTGAAGCTTTCTTT. Translated, it gives CASSILPETEAFF.

This clone is a singleton in its sample. In DNA, the CDR3 is TGTGCCAGCAGCCAAGGGACTGTCAACGAGCAGTACTTC. The encoded protein is CASSQGTVNEQYF. The V gene is TRBV4-2, the J gene TRBJ2-7; D possibly corresponds to TRBD2 (5 bases). V lost 1 base to trimming and J lost 5 bases, with 9 bases between them. Germline CDR1 LGHNA, CDR2 YNFKEQ. The CDR3 extends over 13 amino acids.

This sequence joins TRBV10-3 and TRBJ2-5, with D maybe TRBD1 (5 bases). V shed 4 bases and J shed 4 bases, with 7 bases lying between them. Looked up from germline, CDR1 is ENHRY and CDR2 is SYGVKD. This CDR3 contains 12 residues. CDR3 bases: TGTGCCATCAGTGGAAGGGGAGAGACCCAGTACTTC. Translated, it gives CAISGRGETQYF.

The rearrangement joins TRBV20-1 to TRBJ2-7, with D maybe TRBD1 (5 bases). Trimming shortened V by 6 bases and J by 7 bases, and 13 bases separated the two germline ends. The CDR3 has 11 residues. CDR1 is DFQATT and CDR2 is SNEGSKA in the germline V gene (reference sequence). In DNA form, the CDR3 reads TGCAGTGCCACTCCAGGGTTGGAGCAGTACTTC. Its protein is CSATPGLEQYF.

This chain connects TRBV7-9 to TRBJ2-7; D is unclear. Trimming removed 1 base at V and 7 bases at J, with 11 bases between. CDR1 and CDR2 from the germline V gene are SEHNR and FQNEAQ (reference sequence). This CDR3 region has 13 residues. The CDR3 loop is CASSLETAREQYF. The CDR3 DNA sequence: TGTGCCAGCAGCTTAGAGACGGCGCGAGAGCAGTACTTC.

The chain is built from TRBV3-1 (or the pseudogene TRBV3-2) and TRBJ2-5, with 9 bases lining up with TRBD2. Germline CDR1 LGHDT, CDR2 YNNKEL (reference sequence). This CDR3 spans 16 amino acids. Trimming took 4 bases from V and 5 from J; bases not matched to a gene: 11. In DNA, the CDR3 is TGTGCCAGCAGCCGGGATTTAGCGGGAGCGGGGGAGACCCAGTACTTC. Translation: CASSRDLAGAGETQYF.

The DNA of the CDR3 is TGTGCCAGCAGTTTAAGGGAATACAATGAGCAGTTCTTC. It yields the protein CASSLREYNEQFF. The rearrangement uses TRBV12-3 or TRBV12-4 and TRBJ2-1; D is uncertain. Trimming removed 2 bases from V and 4 bases from J, with 6 bases in between. The CDR3 loop spans 13 amino acids.

The chain joins TRBV28 to TRBJ2-1; D may be TRBD2 (6 bases). The CDR3 spans 15 residues. The ends were cut back, 3 bases at V and 0 bases at J, with 9 bases in the middle. CDR1 and CDR2 (germline): MDHEN, SYDVKM. The CDR3 is CASSFFGSSYNEQFF. The CDR3 DNA sequence: TGTGCCAGCAGTTTTTTCGGGAGCTCCTACAATGAGCAGTTCTTC.

This rearrangement joins TRBV20-1 to TRBJ1-2; D remains ambiguous. Germline CDR1 reads DFQATT; CDR2 reads SNEGSKA (reference sequence). The V gene lost 4 bases and the J gene lost 6 bases, with 9 bases spanning the gap. The CDR3 consists of 11 residues. The CDR3 protein is CSATYYDGYTF. CDR3 in DNA: TGCAGTGCTACCTACTACGATGGCTACACCTTC.

The rearrangement uses TRBV2 and TRBJ2-2, with D maybe TRBD1 (6 bases). CDR3 length: 13 residues. In germline, CDR1 is SNHLY, CDR2 FYNNEI. V lost 4 bases and J 7 bases, leaving 10 bases between the germline ends. For the CDR3, the DNA is TGTGCCAGCAGTGTACAGGGCAGCGGGGAGCTGTTTTTT. Protein sequence: CASSVQGSGELFF. Combining the CDR3 with reference TRBV2 and TRBJ2-2 gives the whole variable domain EPEVTQTPSHQVTQMGQEVILRCVPISNHLYFYWYRQILGQKVEFLVSFYNNEISEKSEIFDDQFSVERPDGSNFTLKIRSTKLEDSAMYFCASSVQGSGELFFGEGSRLTVL.

The chain links TRBV5-1 to TRBJ2-1; TRBD2 matches at 14 bases. Germline trimming cut 5 bases from V and 0 bases from J; bases unmatched to any gene: 7. Per the germline V gene, CDR1 is SGHRS and CDR2 is YFSETQ. The CDR3 is 18 amino acids. The CDR3 DNA reads as TGCGCCAGCAGGTTCGGGACTAGCGGGAGACCCTCCTACAATGAGCAGTTCTTC. Protein: CASRFGTSGRPSYNEQFF.

The chain has TRBV7-9 and TRBJ2-6; TRBD2 matches 7 bases. Germline loops: CDR1 SEHNR, CDR2 FQNEAQ (reference sequence). J gave up 3 bases and V 11 bases, and 7 bases lay outside the gene matches. The CDR3 runs 14 residues. The CDR3 spells CAGTGGYGANVLTF. CDR3 in DNA: TGTGCCGGAACCGGGGGGTATGGGGCCAACGTCCTGACTTTC.

Details on this clone: The junction shows a germline mismatch at one end, possibly a read error. The chain recombines TRBV7-7 with TRBJ2-7; D ambiguous. CDR3 length equals 12 residues. Germline V gene data show CDR1 as SSHAT and CDR2 as FNYEAQ (reference sequence). CDR3 amino acids: CASSFRTWEQYF. The CDR3 DNA sequence: TGTGCTAGCAGCTTCCGGACCTGGGAGCAGTACTTC.

The chain couples TRBV5-1 to TRBJ2-4; TRBD2 matches 9 bases. The CDR3 covers 14 residues. Germline assignment: CDR1 SGHRS and CDR2 YFSETQ. After removal of 4 bases from V and 7 bases from J, the junction contained 6 bases not matched to a gene. The CDR3 is CASSAGTSTNIQYF. The CDR3 bases are TGCGCCAGCAGCGCCGGGACTAGCACGAACATTCAGTACTTC. Variable domain in full (rest from reference TRBV5-1 and TRBJ2-4): KAGVTQTPRYLIKTRGQQVTLSCSPISGHRSVSWYQQTPGQGLQFLFEYFSETQRNKGNFPGRFSGRQFSNSRSEMNVSTLELGDSALYLCASSAGTSTNIQYFGAGTRLSVL.

The CDR3 coding sequence is TGTGCCAGCAGTACACACAGGGGAAGCGGCACAGATACGCAGTATTTT. This sequence encodes CASSTHRGSGTDTQYF. This chain uses TRBV7-8 with TRBJ2-3; 7 bases line up with TRBD1. Per the germline V gene, CDR1 is SGHVS and CDR2 is FQNEAQ. The V gene end was trimmed by 6 bases and the J gene end by 1 base; junction bases not matched to a gene: 10. The CDR3 covers 16 residues.

The chain links TRBV27 to TRBJ2-3, with TRBD1 as a possible D gene (5 bases). V lost 6 bases, J lost 0 bases, and 16 bases lay in between. The germline CDR1 and CDR2 sequences are MNHEY and SMNVEV (reference sequence). The CDR3 is 16 amino acids. The CDR3 DNA follows: TGTGCCAGCAGCCCAGGGCCCCTGGGTAGCACAGATACGCAGTATTTT. Translated: CASSPGPLGSTDTQYF.

V usage is TRBV5-1 and J usage is TRBJ1-2; D not resolved. V lost 5 bases and J lost 4, with 15 bases in between. Germline V gives CDR1 SGHRS, CDR2 YFSETQ. The CDR3 sequence is 14 residues long. CDR3 DNA: TGCGCCAGCAGTTATACCCAGAACACCTATGGCTACACCTTC. Its protein product is CASSYTQNTYGYTF.